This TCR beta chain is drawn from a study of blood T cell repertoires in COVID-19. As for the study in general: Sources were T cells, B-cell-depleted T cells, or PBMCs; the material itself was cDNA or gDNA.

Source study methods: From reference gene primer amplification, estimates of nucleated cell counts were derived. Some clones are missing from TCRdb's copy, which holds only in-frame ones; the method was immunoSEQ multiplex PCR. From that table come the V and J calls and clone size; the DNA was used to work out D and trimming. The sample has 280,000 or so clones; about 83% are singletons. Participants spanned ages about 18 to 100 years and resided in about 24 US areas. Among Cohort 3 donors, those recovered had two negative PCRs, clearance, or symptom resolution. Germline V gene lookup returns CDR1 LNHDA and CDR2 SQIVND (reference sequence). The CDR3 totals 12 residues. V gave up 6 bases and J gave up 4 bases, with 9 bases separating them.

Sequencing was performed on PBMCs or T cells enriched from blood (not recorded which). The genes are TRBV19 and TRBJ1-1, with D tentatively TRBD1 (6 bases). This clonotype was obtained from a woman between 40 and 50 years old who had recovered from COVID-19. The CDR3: CASRDRITEAFF. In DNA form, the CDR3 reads TGTGCCAGTAGGGACAGAATCACTGAAGCTTTCTTT. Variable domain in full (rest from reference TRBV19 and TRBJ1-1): DGGITQSPKYLFRKEGQNVTLSCEQNLNHDAMYWYRQDPGQGLRLIYYSQIVNDFQKGDIAEGYSVSREKKESFPLTVTSAQKNPTAFYLCASRDRITEAFFGQGTRLTVV.